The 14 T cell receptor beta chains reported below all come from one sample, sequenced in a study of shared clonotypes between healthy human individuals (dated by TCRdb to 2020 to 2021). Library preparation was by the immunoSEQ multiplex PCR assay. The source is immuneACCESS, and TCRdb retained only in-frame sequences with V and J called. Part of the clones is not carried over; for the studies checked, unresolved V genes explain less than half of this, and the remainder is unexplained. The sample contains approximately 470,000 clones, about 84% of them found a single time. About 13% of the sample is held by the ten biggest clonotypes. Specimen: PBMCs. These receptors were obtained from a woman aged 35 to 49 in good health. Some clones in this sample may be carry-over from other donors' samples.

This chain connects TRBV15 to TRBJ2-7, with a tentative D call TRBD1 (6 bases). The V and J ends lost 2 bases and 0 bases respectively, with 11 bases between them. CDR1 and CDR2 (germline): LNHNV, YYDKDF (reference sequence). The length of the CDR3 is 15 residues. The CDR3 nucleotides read TGTGCCACCAGCAGAAGCAGGGGAAGCTCCTACGAGCAGTACTTC. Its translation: CATSRSRGSSYEQYF.

CDR3 DNA: TGTGCCAGCAGCTCTGACCTGACTAGCGTAGCCTACGAGCAGTACTTC. Protein sequence: CASSSDLTSVAYEQYF. The rearrangement uses TRBV5-5 and TRBJ2-7, with 8 bases identical to TRBD2. Trimming cost V 3 bases and J 2 bases; bases outside gene matches: 10. The germline V gene encodes CDR1 SGHKS and CDR2 YYEKEE (reference sequence). This CDR3 contains 16 residues.

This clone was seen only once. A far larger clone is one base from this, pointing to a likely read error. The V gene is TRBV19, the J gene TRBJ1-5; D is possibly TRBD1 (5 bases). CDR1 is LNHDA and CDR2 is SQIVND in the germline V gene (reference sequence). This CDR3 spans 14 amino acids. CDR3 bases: TGTGCCAGTAGTATGACAGCCTTGTATCATCCCCAGCATTTT. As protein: CASSMTALYHPQHF.

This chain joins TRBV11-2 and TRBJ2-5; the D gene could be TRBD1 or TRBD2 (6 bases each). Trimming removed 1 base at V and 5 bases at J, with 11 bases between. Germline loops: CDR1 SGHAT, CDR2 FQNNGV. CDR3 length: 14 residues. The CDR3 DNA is TGTGCCAGCAGCTTAGCGGAGGGGGTGGAGACCCAGTACTTC. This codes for CASSLAEGVETQYF.

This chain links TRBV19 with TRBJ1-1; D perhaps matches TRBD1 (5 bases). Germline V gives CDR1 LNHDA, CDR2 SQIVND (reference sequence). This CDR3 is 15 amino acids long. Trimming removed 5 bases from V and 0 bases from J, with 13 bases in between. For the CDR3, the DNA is TGTGCCAGTAGTCCCCTAGGGGCTATGAACACTGAAGCTTTCTTT. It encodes CASSPLGAMNTEAFF.

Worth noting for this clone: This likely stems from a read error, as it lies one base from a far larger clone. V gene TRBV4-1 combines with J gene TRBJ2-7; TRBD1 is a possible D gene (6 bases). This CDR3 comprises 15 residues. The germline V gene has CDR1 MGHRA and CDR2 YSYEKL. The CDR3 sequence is CASSRLGYRAYEQYF. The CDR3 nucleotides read TGCGCCAGCAGCCGGTTAGGGTACAGGGCCTATGAGCAGTACTTC.

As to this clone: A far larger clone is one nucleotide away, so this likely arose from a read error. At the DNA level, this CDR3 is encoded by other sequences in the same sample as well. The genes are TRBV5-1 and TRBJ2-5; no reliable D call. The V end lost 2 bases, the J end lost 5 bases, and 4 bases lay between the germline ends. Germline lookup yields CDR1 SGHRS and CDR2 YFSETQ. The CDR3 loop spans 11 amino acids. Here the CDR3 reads CASSFQETQYF. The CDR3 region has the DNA TGCGCCAGCAGCTTCCAGGAGACCCAGTACTTC.

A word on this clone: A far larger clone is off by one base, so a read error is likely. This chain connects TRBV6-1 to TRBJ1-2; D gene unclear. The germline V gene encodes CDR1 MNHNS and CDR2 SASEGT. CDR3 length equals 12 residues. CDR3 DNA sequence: TGTACCAGCAGTGCCAGGATGGGTGGCTACACCTTC. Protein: CTSSARMGGYTF.

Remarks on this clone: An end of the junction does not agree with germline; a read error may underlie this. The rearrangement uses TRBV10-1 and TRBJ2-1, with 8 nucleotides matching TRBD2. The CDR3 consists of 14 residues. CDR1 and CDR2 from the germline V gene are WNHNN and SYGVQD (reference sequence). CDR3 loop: CASSESGGDLPQFF. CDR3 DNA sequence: TGCGCCAGCAGCGAGTCCGGGGGGGATCTCCCCCAGTTCTTC.

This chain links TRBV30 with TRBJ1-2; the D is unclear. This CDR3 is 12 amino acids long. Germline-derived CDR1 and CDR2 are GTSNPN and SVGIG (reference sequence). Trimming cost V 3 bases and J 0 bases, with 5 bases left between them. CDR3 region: CAWRLTNYGYTF. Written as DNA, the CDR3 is TGTGCCTGGAGGTTGACTAACTATGGCTACACCTTC.

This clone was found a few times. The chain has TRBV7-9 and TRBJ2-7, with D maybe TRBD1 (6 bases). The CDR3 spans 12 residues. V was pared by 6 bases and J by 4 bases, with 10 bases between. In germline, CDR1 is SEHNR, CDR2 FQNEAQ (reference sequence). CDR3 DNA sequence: TGTGCCAGCAGAACCCAGGGGTACGAGCAGTACTTC. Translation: CASRTQGYEQYF.

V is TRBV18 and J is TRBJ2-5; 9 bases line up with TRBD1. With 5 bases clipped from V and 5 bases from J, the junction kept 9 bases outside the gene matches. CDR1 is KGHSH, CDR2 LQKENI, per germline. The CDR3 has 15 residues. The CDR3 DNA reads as TGTGCCAGCTCATCGGACAGGGGTAATGTGGAGACCCAGTACTTC. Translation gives CASSSDRGNVETQYF.

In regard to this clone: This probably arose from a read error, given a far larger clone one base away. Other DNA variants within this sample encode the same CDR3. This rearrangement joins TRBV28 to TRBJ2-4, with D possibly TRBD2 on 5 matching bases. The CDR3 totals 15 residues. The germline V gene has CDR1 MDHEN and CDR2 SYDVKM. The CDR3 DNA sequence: TGTGCCAGCAGTCCGCACGGAGGAACGGGAAACATTCAATACTTC. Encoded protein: CASSPHGGTGNIQYF. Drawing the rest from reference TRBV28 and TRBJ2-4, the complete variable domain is DVKVTQSSRYLVKRTGEKVFLECVQDMDHENMFWYRQDPGLGLRLIYFSYDVKMKEKGDIPEGYSVSREKKERFSLILESASTNQTSMYLCASSPHGGTGNIQYFGAGTRLSVL.

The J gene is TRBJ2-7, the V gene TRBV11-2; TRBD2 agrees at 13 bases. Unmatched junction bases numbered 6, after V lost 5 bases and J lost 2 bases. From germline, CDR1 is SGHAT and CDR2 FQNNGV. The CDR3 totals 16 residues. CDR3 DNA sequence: TGTGCCAGCAGCCTCACCGGGACTAGCGGGACCTACGAGCAGTACTTC. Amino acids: CASSLTGTSGTYEQYF.